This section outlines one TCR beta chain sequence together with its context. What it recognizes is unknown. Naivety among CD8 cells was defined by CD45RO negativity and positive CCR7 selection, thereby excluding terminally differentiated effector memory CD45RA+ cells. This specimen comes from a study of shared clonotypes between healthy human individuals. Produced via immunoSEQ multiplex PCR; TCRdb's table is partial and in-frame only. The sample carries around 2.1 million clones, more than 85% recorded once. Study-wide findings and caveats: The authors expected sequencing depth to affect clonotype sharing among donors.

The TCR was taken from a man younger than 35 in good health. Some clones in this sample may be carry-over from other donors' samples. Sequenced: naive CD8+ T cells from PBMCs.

The CDR3, as DNA: TGTGCCAGCAGCGCCGAACCGGGACCCTACAATGAGCAGTTCTTC. Its translation: CASSAEPGPYNEQFF. The rearrangement uses TRBV9 and TRBJ2-1, with D tentatively TRBD1 or TRBD2 (5 bases each). The V gene's germline CDR1 is SGDLS and CDR2 YYNGEE. CDR3 size: 15 residues. V lost 3 bases and J lost 2, with 12 bases in between.